The rows below give T cell receptor beta chains drawn from one sample of a study of CD8 T cells in ankylosing spondylitis. MiXCR, applied by TCRdb to the 5' RACE reads, yields one record per CDR3 protein. The table includes roughly 170,000 distinct CDR3 sequences, 9.8% detected once. Sequences were obtained from blood, either unsorted or a sorted T cell fraction (not recorded which). Receptors were obtained from a female donor with ankylosing spondylitis or in good health (not recorded which). Each CDR3 is given with its conserved first and last residue. Each record gives: CDR3 protein, CDR3 DNA, D gene, J gene, V gene, clone size, CDR3 length. The D gene is left open where the match is weak. Size is omitted from some rows. Given values are once, few, many or a class for expanded clones.

CDR3: CASRRGNSPLHF; DNA: TGTGCCAGCAGAAGGGGGAATTCACCCCTCCACTTT; D: -; J: TRBJ1-6; V: TRBV7-9; size: -; length: 12
CDR3: CASSQASLALGGTDTQYF; DNA: TGCGCCAGCAGCCAAGCTTCGCTAGCCCTAGGGGGCACAGATACGCAGTATTTT; D: -; J: TRBJ2-3; V: TRBV4-3; size: many; length: 18
CDR3: CASHRAGSNTGELFF; DNA: TGTGCCAGCCATAGGGCGGGAAGCAACACCGGGGAGCTGTTTTTT; D: -; J: TRBJ2-2; V: TRBV6-2/TRBV6-3; size: -; length: 15
CDR3: CASSVAGTGGTEAFF; DNA: TGTGCCAGCAGCGTAGCCGGGACAGGGGGTACTGAAGCTTTCTTT; D: TRBD1; J: TRBJ1-1; V: TRBV9; size: few; length: 15
CDR3: CATSDPILHAGELFF; DNA: TGTGCCACCAGTGATCCAATACTCCACGCCGGGGAGCTGTTTTTT; D: -; J: TRBJ2-2; V: TRBV24-1; size: few; length: 15
CDR3: CASSRIRTDTQYF; DNA: TGTGCCAGCAGCCGCATCAGGACAGATACGCAGTATTTT; D: -; J: TRBJ2-3; V: TRBV5-5; size: -; length: 13
CDR3: CASSLVTGGGSDTQYF; DNA: TGTGCCAGCAGCTTAGTAACGGGAGGGGGCTCAGATACGCAGTATTTT; D: -; J: TRBJ2-3; V: TRBV11-2; size: -; length: 16
CDR3: CASSLGDSYGNQPQHF; DNA: TGTGCCAGCAGCTTAGGGGACAGCTACGGCAATCAGCCCCAGCATTTT; D: TRBD1; J: TRBJ1-5; V: TRBV11-2; size: few; length: 16
CDR3: CAWTSGGAYNEQFF; DNA: TGTGCCTGGACGTCCGGCGGGGCATACAATGAGCAGTTCTTC; D: -; J: TRBJ2-1; V: TRBV30; size: -; length: 14
CDR3: CASSLQAGLIGETQYF; DNA: TGTGCCAGCAGCTTGCAGGCAGGGCTGATTGGGGAGACCCAGTACTTC; D: -; J: TRBJ2-5; V: TRBV7-6; size: many; length: 16
CDR3: CASSPLLAGLTDTQYF; DNA: TGTGCCAGCAGCCCCCTCCTAGCGGGGCTCACAGATACGCAGTATTTT; D: TRBD2; J: TRBJ2-3; V: TRBV7-2; size: many; length: 16
CDR3: CSVASQGNTGELFF; DNA: TGCAGCGTTGCCTCACAGGGGAACACCGGGGAGCTGTTTTTT; D: -; J: TRBJ2-2; V: TRBV29-1; size: many; length: 14
CDR3: CASSGPGLANEQFF; DNA: TGTGCCAGCAGTGGACCGGGACTAGCGAATGAGCAGTTCTTC; D: TRBD2; J: TRBJ2-1; V: TRBV25-1; size: -; length: 14
CDR3: CASSYEVDEQFF; DNA: TGTGCCAGCAGTTACGAGGTCGATGAGCAGTTCTTC; D: -; J: TRBJ2-1; V: TRBV6-6; size: few; length: 12
CDR3: CASSATGSDRETQYF; DNA: TGTGCCAGCAGCGCGACAGGGTCTGATCGAGAGACCCAGTACTTC; D: TRBD1; J: TRBJ2-5; V: TRBV9; size: few; length: 15
CDR3: CAITVSTGELFF; DNA: TGTGCCATCACTGTTAGCACCGGGGAGCTGTTTTTT; D: -; J: TRBJ2-2; V: TRBV10-3; size: few; length: 12
CDR3: CASSPGGQGYTF; DNA: TGTGCCAGCAGTCCGGGGGGACAGGGCTACACCTTC; D: TRBD1; J: TRBJ1-2; V: TRBV6-5; size: -; length: 12
CDR3: CASRITGGREKLFF; DNA: TGTGCCAGCAGGATTACAGGGGGTAGAGAAAAACTGTTTTTT; D: TRBD1; J: TRBJ1-4; V: TRBV28; size: -; length: 14
CDR3: CASSPGQGRSEQYF; DNA: TGTGCCAGCAGCCCGGGACAGGGGCGATCCGAGCAGTACTTC; D: TRBD1; J: TRBJ2-7; V: TRBV4-2; size: few; length: 14
CDR3: CASSLPNQPQHF; DNA: TGTGCCAGCAGCTTGCCTAATCAGCCCCAGCATTTT; D: -; J: TRBJ1-5; V: TRBV5-8; size: -; length: 12
CDR3: CASSDGGEGETQYF; DNA: TGCGCCAGCAGTGATGGGGGAGAGGGGGAGACCCAGTACTTC; D: -; J: TRBJ2-5; V: TRBV10-2; size: once; length: 14
CDR3: CASSLAVGAEWDF; DNA: TGTGCCAGCAGCTTGGCCGTGGGAGCAGAGTGGGACTTC; D: -; J: TRBJ2-5; V: TRBV5-4; size: few; length: 13
CDR3: CASSASGRFKDEQFF; DNA: TGTGCCAGCAGTGCTAGCGGGAGGTTTAAGGATGAGCAGTTCTTC; D: TRBD2; J: TRBJ2-1; V: TRBV9; size: few; length: 15
CDR3: CASSVDGGRGSKTQYF; DNA: TGTGCCAGCAGCGTAGACGGCGGGAGAGGGAGTAAGACCCAGTACTTC; D: TRBD2; J: TRBJ2-5; V: TRBV9; size: -; length: 16
CDR3: CASIEQGDYNEQFF; DNA: TGTGCCAGTATCGAGCAGGGGGACTACAATGAGCAGTTCTTC; D: TRBD1; J: TRBJ2-1; V: TRBV7-8; size: few; length: 14
CDR3: CASSTGTGPYEQYF; DNA: TGTGCCAGCAGTACTGGAACGGGGCCCTACGAGCAGTACTTC; D: -; J: TRBJ2-7; V: TRBV27; size: many; length: 14
CDR3: CASSGMGDRNTGELFF; DNA: TGTGCCAGCAGCGGGATGGGGGACCGGAACACCGGGGAGCTGTTTTTT; D: -; J: TRBJ2-2; V: TRBV7-6; size: -; length: 16
CDR3: CASSAPGGETDTQYF; DNA: TGTGCCAGCAGTGCGCCGGGGGGGGAGACAGATACGCAGTATTTT; D: TRBD2; J: TRBJ2-3; V: TRBV12-3/TRBV12-4; size: -; length: 15
CDR3: CAWSVSGGYGYTF; DNA: TGTGCCTGGAGTGTATCAGGGGGGTATGGCTACACCTTC; D: TRBD1; J: TRBJ1-2; V: TRBV30; size: few; length: 13
CDR3: CASSLSDQNIQYF; DNA: TGTGCCAGCAGTTTATCAGACCAAAACATTCAGTACTTC; D: -; J: TRBJ2-4; V: TRBV27; size: -; length: 13
CDR3: CASSDMRGNGYTF; DNA: TGTGCCAGCAGCGACATGAGGGGAAATGGCTACACCTTC; D: -; J: TRBJ1-2; V: TRBV11-3; size: many; length: 13
CDR3: CATRSWNTGELFF; DNA: TGTGCCACCCGAAGCTGGAACACCGGGGAGCTGTTTTTT; D: -; J: TRBJ2-2; V: TRBV15; size: -; length: 13
CDR3: CAISDPGLGLDTQYF; DNA: TGTGCCATCAGTGATCCGGGACTAGGACTAGATACGCAGTATTTT; D: TRBD2; J: TRBJ2-3; V: TRBV10-3; size: -; length: 15
CDR3: CASSVELNSNEQYF; DNA: TGTGCCAGCAGCGTAGAGCTGAACAGCAACGAGCAGTACTTC; D: -; J: TRBJ2-7; V: TRBV9; size: few; length: 14